The present entry profiles one TCR beta chain with its context. This record comes from a study of blood T cell repertoires in COVID-19. Study background: PBMCs, B-cell-depleted T cells, or T cells provided the cDNA or gDNA that made up the material.

The germline gives CDR1 SGHTA, CDR2 FQGNSA. This CDR3 spans 14 amino acids. Trimming took off 1 base at V and 4 bases at J, with 10 bases between the two ends. During active infection, Seattle patients enrolled and were then monitored through disease. As handled by the study authors: Reference gene primer amplification gave estimated nucleated cell counts. The table came from immunoSEQ multiplex PCR; TCRdb's copy has only in-frame clones and leaves some out. V and J calls plus clone size are reproduced from that table; the DNA served to infer D and trimming. The sample has 210,000 or so clones; around 90% are singletons.

The chain joins TRBV7-2 to TRBJ2-5, with a weak D call TRBD2 (7 bases). The specimen was peripheral blood. The sequence came from a man between 25 and 39 years old with COVID-19, enrolled during active disease. The CDR3 DNA sequence: TGTGCCAGCAGCTTAGGCGGGGGCGTAGAGACCCAGTACTTC. This gives the protein CASSLGGGVETQYF.